Shown below are 24 T cell receptor beta chains from a single sample sequenced in a study of blood T cells in healthy people across ages. Then a second PCR, running about 6 to 12 cycles, was carried out with a sample-barcoded 5' primer and a J-beta primer mix. TCRdb reanalysed the 5' RACE reads using MiXCR and keeps one entry per CDR3 protein. The table lists 1.5 million to 2 million distinct CDR3 sequences, approximately 40% of them singletons, with about 21% in the top ten. The sample consisted of blood. The receptors originated from a human donor in good health.

Many counts were recorded for this clonotype. The chain combines TRBV29-1 with TRBJ1-2; D is undetermined. This CDR3 is built from 14 residues. In germline, CDR1 is SQVTM, CDR2 ANQGSEA. The ends were cut back, 3 bases at V and 4 bases at J, with 15 bases in the middle. CDR3 sequence reads: CSVEDPELGYGYTF. CDR3 bases: TGCAGCGTTGAGGACCCGGAGTTGGGCTATGGCTACACCTTC.

This chain links TRBV4-3 with TRBJ2-1, with D tentatively TRBD2 (6 bases). This CDR3 comprises 17 residues. V lost 0 bases and J 0 bases, leaving 12 bases between the germline ends. Germline values: CDR1 LGHNA, CDR2 YSLEER. DNA of the CDR3: TGCGCCAGCAGCCAAGAGGGAGGCGGATTCTCCTACAATGAGCAGTTCTTC. Translated: CASSQEGGGFSYNEQFF.

This clonotype appeared a few times. V usage is TRBV6-5 and J usage is TRBJ2-2, with TRBD1 matching over 7 bases. Trimming removed 7 bases from V and 4 bases from J; junction bases left unmatched: 12. In germline, CDR1 is MNHEY, CDR2 SVGAGI. The CDR3 has 16 amino acids. The CDR3 region is CASTSSGTDFTGELFF. CDR3 bases: TGTGCCAGCACCTCGTCCGGGACAGACTTCACCGGGGAGCTGTTTTTT.

CDR3 DNA: TGTGCCAGTAGTATAAGGGTAGCCCAGCCCCAGCATTTT. Protein sequence: CASSIRVAQPQHF. This sequence joins TRBV19 and TRBJ1-5; D is unresolved. Deletions cut 2 bases from V and 7 bases from J, with 9 bases between. CDR1 and CDR2 from the germline V gene are LNHDA and SQIVND (reference sequence). CDR3 size: 13 residues.

This clonotype has only a few counts. This chain joins TRBV15 and TRBJ1-2; D is unclear. Germline lookup yields CDR1 LNHNV and CDR2 YYDKDF (reference sequence). Trimming stripped 4 bases from V and 3 bases from J, with 21 bases between. This CDR3 contains 17 residues. This CDR3 reads CATSKMVFGQNYYGYTF. The CDR3 DNA follows: TGTGCCACCAGCAAGATGGTTTTCGGGCAGAATTACTATGGCTACACCTTC.

V usage is TRBV4-1 and J usage is TRBJ1-4; 8 bases agree with TRBD1. Germline-derived CDR1 and CDR2 are MGHRA and YSYEKL. J gave up 8 bases and V 4 bases, and 12 bases lay outside the gene matches. The CDR3 consists of 16 residues. CDR3 residues: CASSRGLGQGVEKLFF. The CDR3 nucleotides are TGCGCCAGCAGCCGCGGCCTCGGACAGGGAGTGGAAAAACTGTTTTTT.

This clonotype was counted a few times. The chain combines TRBV12-3 or TRBV12-4 with TRBJ2-1; maybe TRBD1 (8 bases). This CDR3 has 16 residues. V was cut by 5 bases and J by 8 bases, with 22 bases left in between. CDR3 sequence: CASSGGAGGYGDEQFF. In DNA, the CDR3 is TGTGCCAGCAGTGGGGGGGCAGGGGGCTATGGCGATGAGCAGTTCTTC.

This clonotype was counted ten times or more. V and J are TRBV4-3 and TRBJ1-2; 7 nucleotides align to TRBD1. Germline V gene sequence: CDR1 LGHNA, CDR2 YSLEER. V dropped 2 bases and J dropped 3; count of bases not matched to a gene: 15. There are 18 residues in the CDR3. CDR3 loop: CASSQLITGDPGDYGYTF. In DNA form, the CDR3 reads TGCGCCAGCAGCCAACTTATTACAGGGGACCCAGGTGACTATGGCTACACCTTC.

The chain recombines TRBV4-2 with TRBJ2-3, with D unclear. Between the trimmed V and J ends, which lost 1 base and 0 bases, there was a span of 8 bases. This CDR3 is 15 amino acids long. Germline V gene sequence: CDR1 LGHNA, CDR2 YNFKEQ. This CDR3 is CASSQAPPSTDTQYF. CDR3 coding DNA: TGTGCCAGCAGCCAAGCTCCCCCTAGCACAGATACGCAGTATTTT.

This clonotype was seen only a few times. This rearrangement joins TRBV3-1 to TRBJ2-6, with 8 bases identical to TRBD1. Losses at the gene ends were 4 bases for V and 0 bases for J; bases not matched to a gene: 5. CDR1 is LGHDT, CDR2 YNNKEL, per germline (reference sequence). The CDR3 is made up of 17 amino acids. In DNA form, the CDR3 reads TGTGCCAGCAGCCCACGACAGGGGATCTCTGGGGCCAACGTCCTGACTTTC. Translation: CASSPRQGISGANVLTF.

This chain connects TRBV27 to TRBJ2-3, with unresolved D. The ends were cut back, 5 bases at V and 1 base at J, with 10 bases in the middle. Germline loops: CDR1 MNHEY, CDR2 SMNVEV (reference sequence). The length of the CDR3 is 14 residues. CDR3 loop: CASSRYQRTDTQYF. CDR3 DNA: TGTGCCAGCAGTCGCTATCAGCGCACAGATACGCAGTATTTT.

This chain connects TRBV7-6 to TRBJ1-2; 10 positions agree with TRBD1. The ends lost 8 bases at V and 8 bases at J; junction bases unmatched: 8. This CDR3 spans 13 amino acids. CDR1 SGHVS and CDR2 FNYEAQ come from the germline V gene. Here the CDR3 DNA reads TGTGCCAGCGGGCGACAGGGGGCCTCGGGCTACACCTTC. It yields the protein CASGRQGASGYTF. The full variable domain, rest sourced from reference TRBV7-6 and TRBJ1-2, is GAGVSQSPRYKVTKRGQDVALRCDPISGHVSLYWYRQALGQGPEFLTYFNYEAQQDKSGLPNDRFSAERPEGSISTLTIQRTEQRDSAMYRCASGRQGASGYTFGSGTRLTVV.

This clonotype was counted once. A read error may produce the germline difference seen at one junction end. The rearrangement links TRBV4-3 to TRBJ1-4, with D unresolved. This CDR3 spans 15 amino acids. CDR1 is LGHNA and CDR2 is YSLEER in the germline V gene. CDR3 in amino acids: CASSPRTTTNEKPFF. DNA of the CDR3: TGCGCCAGCAGCCCGAGGACCACAACTAATGAAAAACCGTTTTTT.

This chain joins TRBV7-9 and TRBJ1-1; D perhaps matches TRBD1 (5 bases). Trimming shortened V by 5 bases and J by 3 bases, and 13 bases separated the two germline ends. The germline gives CDR1 SEHNR, CDR2 FQNEAQ (reference sequence). This CDR3 is 14 amino acids long. CDR3 coding DNA: TGTGCCAGCAGCCGATCCAGGGTGGACACTGAAGCTTTCTTT. Translation gives CASSRSRVDTEAFF. Based on the CDR3 plus reference TRBV7-9 and TRBJ1-1, the full variable domain is DTGVSQNPRHKITKRGQNVTFRCDPISEHNRLYWYRQTLGQGPEFLTYFQNEAQLEKSRLLSDRFSAERPKGSFSTLEIQRTEQGDSAMYLCASSRSRVDTEAFFGQGTRLTVV.

Concerning this clonotype: Given a much more abundant clone one base away, this may be a read error. The chain joins TRBV10-3 to TRBJ1-2; D not certain. V lost 0 bases, J lost 3 bases, and 8 bases lay in between. CDR3 length: 14 amino acids. CDR1 is ENHRY and CDR2 is SYGVKD in the germline V gene. The CDR3 nucleotides are TGTGCCATCAGTGAGTCTGGCAGATACTATGGCTACACCTTC. The encoded protein is CAISESGRYYGYTF.

At least ten counts were recorded for this clonotype. This chain connects TRBV29-1 to TRBJ2-7; 10 nucleotides align to TRBD2. The trim removed 0 bases at V and 0 bases at J, leaving 8 bases unmatched. Germline values: CDR1 SQVTM, CDR2 ANQGSEA. This CDR3 contains 17 residues. The CDR3 loop is CSVEDRLSSGGSYEQYF. The CDR3, as DNA: TGCAGCGTTGAAGATCGCTTGTCTAGCGGGGGCTCCTACGAGCAGTACTTC.

The rearrangement links TRBV11-2 to TRBJ2-7; D gene ambiguous. From germline, CDR1 is SGHAT and CDR2 FQNNGV. The CDR3 loop spans 14 amino acids. V dropped 7 bases and J dropped 0 bases, with 13 bases sitting between them. The CDR3 protein is CASTLGTHSYEQYF. The CDR3 region has the DNA TGTGCCAGCACCCTCGGCACACACTCCTACGAGCAGTACTTC.

V gene TRBV4-2 combines with J gene TRBJ1-6, with a weak D call TRBD1 (5 bases). Germline V lookup: CDR1 LGHNA, CDR2 YNFKEQ. The V and J ends lost 3 bases and 5 bases respectively, with 14 bases between them. The CDR3 sequence is 16 residues long. The DNA of the CDR3 is TGTGCCAGCAGCCATCCCGGGACGGTGGATAATTCACCCCTCCACTTT. This encodes CASSHPGTVDNSPLHF.

The chain couples TRBV7-3 to TRBJ2-1, with TRBD2 matching 9 bases. The J call could be wrong; TRBJ2-7 is a better fit for the DNA end. Germline V lookup: CDR1 SGHTA, CDR2 FQGTGA. CDR3 length: 14 residues. This chain's CDR3 is CASSTSGSNNEQYF. The CDR3 nucleotides read TGTGCCAGCTCCACTAGCGGGTCCAACAATGAGCAGTACTTC.

This clonotype occurred a few times. This chain links TRBV12-3 or TRBV12-4 with TRBJ2-1; possible D gene TRBD1, 6 bases. This CDR3 region has 16 residues. The V and J ends lost 5 bases and 2 bases respectively, with 16 bases between them. The CDR3 loop reads CASSPYRVRAYNEQFF. The DNA for the CDR3 is TGTGCCAGCAGTCCGTACAGGGTTCGGGCCTACAATGAGCAGTTCTTC.

V gene TRBV13 combines with J gene TRBJ2-7, with D unclear. The germline V gene has CDR1 PRHDT and CDR2 FYEKMQ (reference sequence). Trimming stripped 4 bases from V and 6 bases from J, with 13 bases between. The CDR3 is made up of 13 amino acids. The DNA for the CDR3 is TGTGCCAGCAGCTACCGGACCACGCTCGAGCAGTACTTC. The encoded protein is CASSYRTTLEQYF.

V gene TRBV11-3 combines with J gene TRBJ1-4; no clear D gene. V was shortened by 5 bases and J by 0 bases, with 13 bases between the two germline ends. CDR1 and CDR2 (germline): SGHNT, YENEEA. The CDR3 is 16 amino acids. The CDR3 nucleotides read TGTGCCAGCAGCCCGCCTGGGCCAGCAACTAATGAAAAACTGTTTTTT. It is translated as CASSPPGPATNEKLFF. The whole variable domain, filled in from reference TRBV11-3 and TRBJ1-4, reads EAGVVQSPRYKIIEKKQPVAFWCNPISGHNTLYWYLQNLGQGPELLIRYENEEAVDDSQLPKDRFSAERLKGVDSTLKIQPAELGDSAVYLCASSPPGPATNEKLFFGSGTQLSVL.

The chain combines TRBV20-1 with TRBJ2-1; no reliable D call. V lost 0 bases and J 9 bases, leaving 21 bases between the germline ends. This CDR3 region has 16 residues. Per the germline V gene, CDR1 is DFQATT and CDR2 is SNEGSKA (reference sequence). The CDR3 sequence is CSARDIGTEPLLEQFF. The CDR3 nucleotides read TGCAGTGCTAGAGATATTGGTACCGAACCCCTACTTGAGCAGTTCTTC.

The chain links TRBV20-1 to TRBJ1-3; D gene uncertain. Looked up from germline, CDR1 is DFQATT and CDR2 is SNEGSKA (reference sequence). V lost 4 bases, J lost 0 bases, and 4 bases lay in between. The CDR3 covers 12 residues. This chain's CDR3 is CSATTSGNTIYF. In DNA form, the CDR3 reads TGCAGTGCTACTACCTCTGGAAACACCATATATTTT.